The 22 T cell receptor beta chains below come from one sample, sequenced in a study of T cells after yellow fever vaccination. TCRdb reprocessed the 5' RACE reads with MiXCR, giving one entry per CDR3 protein. The sample has 400,000 to 450,000 distinct CDR3 sequences, approximately 18% seen once; the top ten hold 15% to 20%. Specimen: PBMCs, collected before the yellow fever booster vaccination. These TCRs come from a man younger than 35 who received the YFV17D yellow fever vaccine.

The chain recombines TRBV5-6 with TRBJ2-3; D unresolved. Germline CDR1 SGHDT, CDR2 YYEEEE. This CDR3 is 13 amino acids long. Trimming left V 5 bases short and J 4 bases short, with 11 bases between. CDR3 sequence reads: CASSPGSPDTQYF. The CDR3, as DNA: TGTGCCAGCAGTCCCGGGTCCCCAGATACGCAGTATTTT.

This clonotype was counted many times. The chain recombines TRBV12-3 or TRBV12-4 with TRBJ1-2; D unclear. The CDR3 is 11 residues long. Trimming took off 6 bases at V and 2 bases at J, with 4 bases between the two ends. The CDR3: CASSRNYGYTF. In nucleotides, the CDR3 is TGTGCCAGCAGCCGAAACTATGGCTACACCTTC.

This rearrangement joins TRBV19 to TRBJ2-1, with D possibly being TRBD2 (6 bases). The germline CDR1 and CDR2 sequences are LNHDA and SQIVND (reference sequence). The CDR3 consists of 15 residues. The V and J ends lost 6 bases and 6 bases respectively, with 18 bases between them. The DNA of the CDR3 is TGTGCCAGTAGGGGTCCGGGACTCAGCCTCAATGAGCAGTTCTTC. The encoded protein is CASRGPGLSLNEQFF.

V usage is TRBV24-1 and J usage is TRBJ2-5, with 8 bases identical to TRBD2. CDR1 KGHDR and CDR2 SFDVKD come from the germline V gene. Trimming removed 2 bases from V and 6 bases from J; junction bases left unmatched: 4. The CDR3 contains 14 residues. The CDR3 DNA reads as TGTGCCACCAGTGATTCCCGGGGGGGAAAGACCCAGTACTTC. Translating gives CATSDSRGGKTQYF.

This clonotype was seen many times. The chain has TRBV29-1 and TRBJ2-3; TRBD2 agrees at 7 bases. Per the germline V gene, CDR1 is SQVTM and CDR2 is ANQGSEA. This CDR3 comprises 14 residues. V trimming: 3 bases; J trimming: 6 bases; junction bases outside the gene matches: 9. CDR3 sequence reads: CSVEMAVGGDTQYF. CDR3 nucleotide sequence: TGCAGCGTTGAGATGGCAGTCGGGGGGGATACGCAGTATTTT.

This clonotype was detected only a few times. The chain has TRBV6-2 or TRBV6-3 and TRBJ2-7; D remains ambiguous. The CDR3 contains 12 residues. From germline, CDR1 is MNHEY and CDR2 SVGEGT. V lost 5 bases, J lost 6 bases, and 11 bases lay in between. The CDR3 DNA sequence: TGTGCCAGCAGTACCGACGGTGTCGAGCAGTACGTC. This encodes CASSTDGVEQYV.

This rearrangement joins TRBV4-3 to TRBJ2-3, with 9 bases identical to TRBD1. Germline CDR1 reads LGHNA; CDR2 reads YSLEER. CDR3 size: 15 residues. The junction had 4 bases not matched to a gene; V was cut back by 3 bases and J by 3 bases. CDR3 residues: CASSHRQGGTDTQYF. CDR3 nucleotides: TGCGCCAGCAGCCACCGACAGGGGGGGACAGATACGCAGTATTTT.

This chain links TRBV24-1 with TRBJ2-3; D is uncertain. Germline V gene data show CDR1 as KGHDR and CDR2 as SFDVKD. V was cut by 7 bases and J by 2 bases, with 3 bases left in between. This CDR3 contains 11 residues. The CDR3 loop reads CATSLTDTQYF. CDR3 coding DNA: TGTGCCACCAGCCTCACAGATACGCAGTATTTT.

CDR3 in amino acids: CASSLDGLIDTQYF. DNA for the CDR3: TGTGCCAGTAGCTTGGACGGCTTGATAGATACGCAGTATTTT. The chain uses TRBV19 and TRBJ2-3, with D unclear. This CDR3 comprises 14 residues. The V end was cut by 6 bases, the J end by 5 bases, with 15 bases between. Per the germline V gene, CDR1 is LNHDA and CDR2 is SQIVND (reference sequence). Full variable domain (rest looked up from reference TRBV19 and TRBJ2-3): DGGITQSPKYLFRKEGQNVTLSCEQNLNHDAMYWYRQDPGQGLRLIYYSQIVNDFQKGDIAEGYSVSREKKESFPLTVTSAQKNPTAFYLCASSLDGLIDTQYFGPGTRLTVL.

The chain joins TRBV2 to TRBJ2-2; no clear D. V gave up 2 bases and J gave up 8 bases, with 12 bases separating them. Germline CDR1 and CDR2: SNHLY and FYNNEI. The CDR3 consists of 14 residues. The CDR3 DNA reads TGTGCCAGCAGTGAATCCAGTTGGCCGGGGGAGCTGTTTTTT. It is translated as CASSESSWPGELFF.

This chain's CDR3 is CASSLTGTSGGGQETQYF. The DNA of the CDR3 is TGTGCCAGCAGCTTAACCGGGACTAGCGGGGGAGGCCAAGAGACCCAGTACTTC. This chain connects TRBV9 to TRBJ2-5, with TRBD2 matching 14 bases. This CDR3 has 18 amino acids. Germline trimming cut 4 bases from V and 1 base from J; bases unmatched to any gene: 9. Germline-derived CDR1 and CDR2 are SGDLS and YYNGEE.

This clonotype was counted between two and nine times. This chain joins TRBV10-3 and TRBJ2-7; 7 positions agree with TRBD1. The CDR3 has 16 amino acids. The J segment lost 0 bases and the V segment lost 6 bases, leaving 11 bases of the junction unmatched. Germline CDR1 and CDR2: ENHRY and SYGVKD. The CDR3 DNA follows: TGTGCCATCAGATCAGGGGGTGAATCCGCCTCCTACGAGCAGTACTTC. It is translated as CAIRSGGESASYEQYF.

The V call is TRBV7-9, the J call TRBJ2-5; D unresolved. Germline lookup yields CDR1 SEHNR and CDR2 FQNEAQ (reference sequence). This CDR3 region has 15 residues. V gave up 1 base and J gave up 4 bases, with 13 bases separating them. CDR3 sequence: CASSLVDSQLETQYF. The CDR3 coding sequence is TGTGCCAGCAGCTTAGTAGATTCCCAGCTAGAGACCCAGTACTTC.

V and J are TRBV20-1 and TRBJ1-2; 7 nucleotides match TRBD1. Germline CDR1 is DFQATT and CDR2 is SNEGSKA (reference sequence). J lost 7 bases, V lost 4 bases, and 3 bases had no gene match. The CDR3 contains 11 residues. The chain's CDR3 is CSATGDSGYTF. The CDR3 DNA follows: TGCAGTGCTACAGGGGACAGTGGCTACACCTTC.

The sample holds many counts of this clonotype. This rearrangement joins TRBV12-3 or TRBV12-4 to TRBJ1-2, with TRBD1 as a possible D gene (6 bases). Trimming removed 6 bases from V and 8 bases from J, with 16 bases in between. This CDR3 contains 13 residues. The CDR3 region is CASSQNRVEGYTF. CDR3 nucleotide sequence: TGTGCCAGCAGCCAAAACAGGGTAGAAGGCTACACCTTC.

The rearrangement joins TRBV13 to TRBJ2-7; unclear D gene. This CDR3 is built from 14 residues. Germline assignment: CDR1 PRHDT and CDR2 FYEKMQ (reference sequence). Trimming left V 0 bases short and J 2 bases short, with 8 bases between. CDR3 in amino acids: CASSLGDAAYEQYF. The CDR3 coding sequence is TGTGCCAGCAGCTTAGGGGACGCAGCCTACGAGCAGTACTTC.

Only a few counts were recorded for this clonotype. This chain links TRBV7-9 with TRBJ2-7; tentative D call: TRBD1 (5 bases). With 4 bases removed from V and 6 bases from J, the gap between germline ends came to 10 bases. Per the germline V gene, CDR1 is SEHNR and CDR2 is FQNEAQ (reference sequence). The CDR3 is made up of 12 amino acids. This CDR3 is CASSSTVREQYF. The CDR3 DNA reads TGTGCCAGCAGCTCGACAGTTCGCGAGCAGTACTTC.

The gene calls are TRBV28 and TRBJ2-7; tentative D call: TRBD1 (6 bases). V lost 6 bases, J lost 8 bases, and 17 bases lay in between. The CDR3 runs 13 residues. Germline loops: CDR1 MDHEN, CDR2 SYDVKM. The CDR3 spells CASSTSRDMKQYV. CDR3 in DNA: TGTGCCAGCAGCACCAGCCGGGACATGAAGCAGTACGTC.

The chain employs TRBV7-2 and TRBJ2-5, with 7 bases matching TRBD1. This CDR3 has 15 residues. V gave up 5 bases and J gave up 1 base; unmatched junction bases: 7. Germline loops: CDR1 SGHTA, CDR2 FQGNSA. CDR3 bases: TGTGCCAGCAGCCCAGGGGACAGCCTCCAAGAGACCCAGTACTTC. Translated: CASSPGDSLQETQYF.

This clonotype was seen just once. The CDR3 sequence is CASSLGGVFEQYF. CDR3 DNA sequence: TGTGCCAGCAGCTTAGGCGGGGTCTTCGAGCAGTACTTC. The chain links TRBV7-2 to TRBJ2-7; D possibly corresponds to TRBD2 (6 bases). This CDR3 is 13 amino acids long. Germline CDR1 and CDR2: SGHTA and FQGNSA. V was pared by 1 base and J by 6 bases, with 10 bases between. Combining the CDR3 with reference TRBV7-2 and TRBJ2-7 gives the whole variable domain GAGVSQSPSNKVTEKGKDVELRCDPISGHTALYWYRQSLGQGLEFLIYFQGNSAPDKSGLPSDRFSAERTGGSVSTLTIQRTQQEDSAVYLCASSLGGVFEQYFGPGTRLTVT.

The sample holds a few counts of this clonotype. This chain uses TRBV4-1 with TRBJ2-3; TRBD1 aligns across 9 bases. This CDR3 has 15 amino acids. Germline V gives CDR1 MGHRA, CDR2 YSYEKL. V trimming: 4 bases; J trimming: 3 bases; junction bases outside the gene matches: 5. This chain's CDR3 is CASSLGTGRTDTQYF. In DNA form, the CDR3 reads TGCGCCAGCAGCCTTGGGACAGGGAGGACAGATACGCAGTATTTT.

The chain recombines TRBV25-1 with TRBJ2-5; a possible D gene is TRBD1 (5 bases). CDR3 length equals 15 residues. Germline V gene lookup returns CDR1 MGHDK and CDR2 SYGVNS. DNA for the CDR3: TGTTCCTCCGCCAAGGGGCAGAGTTCCCAGGAGACCCAGTACTTC. This translates into CSSAKGQSSQETQYF.